This T cell receptor (beta chain) was recorded in a study of cytomegalovirus exposure and HLA in healthy donors (dated by TCRdb to about 2017). Broadly, across the study: An earlier analysis of 587 of the donors reported about 260 Gb of sequence data and around 110 million unique TCR beta sequences obtained from around 190 million T cells. A later genetic analysis used genome-wide SNP genotypes for 398 of the 666 donors, treating that subset as a discovery cohort. The study aimed to test whether cataloging public T cell receptors could reveal signatures of past pathogen exposure. The number of typed donors differed by locus: about 629-630 for A, B, C, DRB1 and DQB1; roughly 510 for DQA1; approximately 600 for DPA1; and some 470 for DPB1. Across around 400 genotyped donors of the cohort, an average of about 240,000 unique TCR beta nucleotide sequences per donor were sequenced, and approximately 17% of those sequences were non-productive. High-throughput TCR immunosequencing, statistical association of individual TCRs with disease status, and machine learning were combined to predict cytomegalovirus infection status. The study profiled the T cell repertoires of some 610 subjects by immunosequencing and related them to cytomegalovirus serostatus. Alongside the repertoire data, information on donor age, sex, ethnicity and CMV serostatus was compiled. Rather than drawing on any new phenotypic data, the later analysis identified candidate immune exposures from TCR beta sequences and the way those sequences occurred across donors. In an earlier analysis of 550 to 700 of the donors, high-throughput TCR beta sequencing was used to judge whether each TCR beta V gene segment behaved as functional or pseudogenic. Besides the first cohort of 666 subjects, a separate validation cohort made up of 120 different subjects was used. A later analysis re-examined previously published TCR beta repertoires from roughly 650 donors and added high-resolution HLA genotyping to investigate patterns of TCR occurrence. Among the roughly 390 genotyped donors, around 79% belonged to the genetic ancestry cluster associated with self-reported Caucasian donors. Every discovery cohort repertoire had been produced on one sequencing platform. An early release covering approximately 600 HLA-typed donors comprised about 300 gigabases of sequencing data and approximately 80 million unique TCR sequences. Class I and class II HLA loci were covered by the typing at four-digit resolution. Roughly five DR-DQ haplotypes were treated as single units for association and clustering because of strong linkage in the cohort. The investigation overall reported the following: At a false discovery rate of 0.05, a later analysis linked 16,951 TCR beta sequences to specific HLA alleles. In a later genetic analysis, fewer N-insertions in productive TCRs were reported among donors in an Asian-associated ancestry cluster than the roughly 640-donor mean. In an earlier analysis of some 540 of the donors, most TCR beta V segments appeared in productive rearrangements about 90% or about 30% of the time, broadly matching IMGT annotations. In a later genetic analysis, a missense DCLRE1C variant was associated with V-gene and J-gene trimming of TCR beta chains, and the association was replicated in an independent cohort. HLA typing was unavailable for some donors at each locus, so association tests used only the typed subset. The cohort was sequenced for TCR beta chains only, and without alpha or paired-chain data the features that could be detected were limited. The earlier analysis of some 540 of the donors excluded some 16 rarely observed V segments, including chromosome 9 orphons, because counts were too low. Linkage disequilibrium might explain the correlated functional status among segregating V segments, but an unknown experimental factor could not be ruled out. It was suggested by the authors that the approach could potentially be generalized to other disease states and immunological phenotypes. Roughly uniform sequencing depth across donors was assumed in presence/absence analyses, although this assumption may not hold. Compared with equally common non-associated chains, HLA-associated TCR beta chains in a later analysis were more clonally expanded and had lower generation probabilities. In both the original and validation cohorts, the classifier was reported to diagnose cytomegalovirus status with high specificity and sensitivity. A cluster of highly shared sequence variants was judged likely to be a technical artifact of the sequencing pipeline. Because the 87-base-pair reads could not distinguish some IMGT-functional V segments, including TRBV6-2 and TRBV6-3, those segments were excluded. The only immune exposure information available for the cohort was CMV serostatus. While some public TCRs were present in many individuals, most TCR sequences turned up only very rarely across donors. According to a later analysis, TCR association rates differed among HLA loci, with DRB1 alleles showing the most associated TCRs and HLA-C alleles showing the fewest. A further reported finding was that TCR beta sequences accurately predicted the HLA-A and HLA-B alleles for most subjects in the first cohort. When HLA alleles, especially DR and DQ, strongly co-occurred, TCR associations were difficult to assign to individual alleles. In the study, some 160 TCR beta chains were listed as associated with cytomegalovirus. In vitro tests confirmed that a few of the cytomegalovirus-associated TCR beta chains recognize cytomegalovirus antigens. A later analysis reported that several top co-occurrence clusters appeared linked to parvovirus B19, influenza, CMV and Epstein-Barr virus. According to a later analysis, most CMV-associated TCR beta chains appeared to be HLA-restricted, and the HLA associations seemed to be driven largely by CMV exposure.

The library was produced with the immunoSEQ multiplex PCR assay. For the multiplex PCR, a mixture combining 60 forward primers for TCR Vbeta segments and 13 reverse primers for TCR Jbeta segments was used. A multiplex PCR assay on genomic DNA amplified the CDR3 region of rearranged TCR beta genes. On the Illumina HiSeq System, the amplified TCR beta libraries were sequenced as 87-base-pair reads. The original methods were these. A later analysis tallied around 82 million unique TCR beta chains across the 550 to 850 repertoires, and around 9.9 million of those chains were shared by two or more donors. Raw reads were error-corrected and collapsed into unique sequences with a nearest-neighbor algorithm that merged closely related sequences to remove PCR and sequencing errors. V, D and J gene segments were assigned by aligning CDR3 sequences to IMGT reference sequences. Each retained sequence needed at least a six-nucleotide match to both a V gene segment and a J gene segment. A rearrangement counted as productive if the CDR3 had no stop codons and remained in frame with V and J, and every other rearrangement counted as non-productive. CDR3 was defined according to IMGT convention as the region running from the second conserved V-encoded cysteine to the conserved J-encoded phenylalanine. In an earlier analysis of roughly 580 of the donors, sequences lacking an unambiguous match to a single V gene segment were excluded. An earlier analysis of almost 600 of the donors classified V segments as functional when productive rearrangements were above 56.7% and as segregating when the standard deviation between donors was above 5%. A statistical classification framework was built for diagnosing cytomegalovirus status from the catalog of TCR beta chain sequences. V and J gene assignment, in a later analysis, came from comparing TCR nucleotide sequences with IMGT/GENE-DB human TR gene sequences. The TCRdist pipeline was used in a later analysis to assign CDR3 sequences and most-parsimonious VDJ recombination scenarios. A later analysis defined each TCR beta chain by its CDR3 amino acid sequence plus V-gene family, and excluded reads lacking a unique V-gene family. In a later analysis, some 600 highly shared, low-generation-probability nucleotide sequences were removed to address suspected cross-contamination and a sequencing artifact. In a later analysis, a clonal expansion index for each public chain was calculated from normalized within-repertoire ranks of inferred template counts. In a later analysis, generation probabilities were computed using a VDJ recombination model fitted to out-of-frame rearrangements, and the results were checked against IGoR. Hypergeometric tests were used in a later analysis to score TCR-TCR, TCR-HLA and TCR-CMV co-occurrence, with a repertoire-size bias correction applied to the TCR pairs. In a later analysis, false discovery rates were estimated by permuting HLA or CMV assignments 20 times. A later analysis grouped co-occurring TCRs with DBSCAN, adding TCRdist sequence similarity when clustering within HLA-allele-positive subsets. For co-occurrence clustering, repertoires with fewer than 30,000 or more than 120,000 public chains were excluded, along with 5 or 6 repertoires with anomalous nucleotide sharing. This immuneACCESS table, as held by TCRdb, lists in-frame sequences with V and J called but not all clones. Of the missing ones, under half trace to an unresolved V gene in checked studies; the others have no known cause. For V, J and clone size, that table is used; D and trimming come from the DNA. The sample table holds roughly 82,000 clones. Together, the top ten hold approximately 1.5% of the sample.

The CDR3 sequence holds 14 residues, the cysteine and phenylalanine included. Just the 42-base CDR3 DNA is kept, in frame starting at base 1. Looking up the germline V gene (reference sequence) yields CDR1 MNHEY and CDR2 SMNVEV. Trimming takes 2 bases off V and 5 bases off J; junction bases not matched to a gene: 2. On this clone: The antigen it binds to is not known.

The cohort comprised several hundred healthy bone marrow donors. Cohort members were all nominally healthy when sampled, although unrecorded immune exposures were likely present. The donor tested CMV seronegative, placing the donor among the roughly 340 seronegative members of the cohort. A peripheral blood sample was provided by each donor, and peripheral blood mononuclear cells were used for TCR beta sequencing. Genomic DNA was extracted from the blood cell samples with the Qiagen DNeasy Blood Extraction Kit. The receptor's source is a woman aged 55-70 years in good health and CMV-seronegative. Input material: PBMCs. The sequence links TRBV27 to TRBJ2-7, with 11 bases in between that match TRBD1. The CDR3 protein is CASSLGDRGNEQYF. The base sequence is TGTGCCAGCAGTTTAGGGGACAGGGGGAACGAGCAGTACTTC.